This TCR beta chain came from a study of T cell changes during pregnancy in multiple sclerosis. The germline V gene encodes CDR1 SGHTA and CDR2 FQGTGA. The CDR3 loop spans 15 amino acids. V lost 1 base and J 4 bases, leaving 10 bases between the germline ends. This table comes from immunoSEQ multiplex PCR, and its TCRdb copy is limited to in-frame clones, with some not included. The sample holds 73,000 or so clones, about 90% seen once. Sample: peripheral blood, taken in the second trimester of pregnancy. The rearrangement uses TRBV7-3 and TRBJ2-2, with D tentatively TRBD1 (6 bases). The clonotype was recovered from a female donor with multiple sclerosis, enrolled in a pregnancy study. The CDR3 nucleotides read TGTGCCAGCAGCTTAATTCCAGGGGCCACCGGGGAGCTGTTTTTT. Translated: CASSLIPGATGELFF.